This is a list of T cell receptor beta chains from one sample in a study of blood T cell repertoires in COVID-19. Profiled with immunoSEQ multiplex PCR; TCRdb holds only in-frame clones, not every one. The table shows about 250,000 clones, with roughly 80% occurring only once. The sample consisted of peripheral blood. The receptor set was obtained from a woman aged 70-85 years with acute or convalescent COVID-19. Each CDR3 is given with its conserved first and last residue. A D gene is named only where the DNA matches it firmly. The listing skips clone size in some rows; elsewhere it reads once, few, many or a size class.

-	-	TRBV24-1	TRBJ2-5	CATSDFGDNYQETQYF	TGTGCCACCAGTGATTTCGGGGACAACTACCAAGAGACCCAGTACTTC
TRBD1	-	TRBV2	TRBJ1-5	CASSDRTGVQPQHF	TGTGCCAGCAGTGATAGGACAGGGGTTCAGCCCCAGCATTTT
-	-	TRBV6-1	TRBJ1-6	CASSESAGRNSPLHF	TGTGCCAGCAGTGAAAGCGCGGGGCGTAATTCACCCCTCCACTTT
-	-	TRBV3-1/TRBV3-2	TRBJ1-1	CASSPSAYRVNTEAFF	TGTGCCAGCAGTCCAAGCGCTTACAGGGTGAACACTGAAGCTTTCTTT
-	once	TRBV7-6	TRBJ1-3	CASSLVLGGQGSGNTIYF	TGTGCCAGCAGCTTAGTATTGGGGGGTCAAGGCTCTGGAAACACCATATATTTT
-	-	TRBV6-5	TRBJ1-4	CASSTDRMNEKLFF	TGTGCCAGCAGTACAGACAGGATGAATGAAAAACTGTTTTTT
-	-	TRBV3-1/TRBV3-2	TRBJ1-6	CASSQSVTGGSPLHF	TGTGCCAGCAGCCAATCCGTTACCGGGGGATCACCCCTCCACTTT
-	few	TRBV20-1	TRBJ1-6	CSASGTAGSPLHF	TGCAGTGCTAGTGGGACGGCGGGGTCACCCCTCCACTTT
-	-	TRBV14	TRBJ2-5	CASSQGARETQYF	TGTGCCAGCAGCCAGGGGGCAAGGGAGACCCAGTACTTC
TRBD2	-	TRBV19	TRBJ2-1	CASSIDPSGSEQFF	TGTGCCAGTAGTATAGATCCTAGCGGCAGTGAGCAGTTCTTC
TRBD1	-	TRBV7-6	TRBJ2-2	CASSLATGADTGELFF	TGTGCCAGCAGCTTGGCCACAGGGGCGGACACCGGGGAGCTGTTTTTT
-	-	TRBV6-5	TRBJ1-1	CASSYSGAQTNTEAFF	TGTGCCAGCAGTTACTCTGGGGCTCAAACAAACACTGAAGCTTTCTTT
-	-	TRBV28	TRBJ2-7	CASSSLGSRYEQYF	TGTGCCAGCAGTTCCCTGGGTAGCCGGTACGAGCAGTACTTC
TRBD1	-	TRBV9	TRBJ1-3	CASSRQGNTGNTIYF	TGTGCCAGCAGCCGACAGGGGAACACTGGAAACACCATATATTTT
TRBD1	-	TRBV7-9	TRBJ1-1	CASSLQGGVGTEAFF	TGTGCCAGCAGCTTACAGGGGGGCGTAGGCACTGAAGCTTTCTTT
TRBD1	-	TRBV7-6	TRBJ1-1	CASSLAGVTGLNTEAFF	TGTGCCAGCAGCTTAGCGGGAGTGACAGGGTTGAACACTGAAGCTTTCTTT
-	-	TRBV6-2/TRBV6-3	TRBJ1-2	CASSRDSAGGYTF	TGTGCCAGCAGTAGGGACTCAGCGGGAGGCTACACCTTC
TRBD1	-	TRBV2	TRBJ1-6	CASSSDREFYNSPLHF	TGTGCCAGCAGCTCCGACAGGGAGTTCTATAATTCACCCCTCCACTTT
TRBD1	once	TRBV6-6	TRBJ1-2	CASSRGTGNYGYTF	TGTGCCAGCAGCCGGGGGACAGGGAACTATGGCTACACCTTC
-	-	TRBV27	TRBJ1-3	CASSWRPNGNTIYF	TGTGCCAGCAGTTGGCGGCCGAATGGAAACACCATATATTTT
TRBD1	-	TRBV6-5	TRBJ1-2	CASSYSTGAHSYGYTF	TGTGCCAGCAGTTACTCTACAGGGGCCCACTCCTATGGCTACACCTTC
-	-	TRBV19	TRBJ1-5	CASSIDRVNSNQPQHF	TGTGCCAGTAGTATAGACAGGGTGAATAGCAATCAGCCCCAGCATTTT
TRBD1	-	TRBV5-4	TRBJ1-1	CASSYAGGGNTEAFF	TGTGCCAGCAGCTACGCAGGGGGTGGAAACACTGAAGCTTTCTTT
-	-	TRBV18	TRBJ2-3	CASSSNENTQYF	TGTGCCAGCTCATCTAACGAAAATACGCAGTATTTT
-	-	TRBV5-5	TRBJ1-3	CASSSGGGSIYF	TGTGCCAGCAGCTCGGGCGGGGGTTCCATATATTTT
-	-	TRBV27	TRBJ1-1	CASSLYGANLNTEAFF	TGTGCCAGCAGTTTATATGGGGCTAACCTGAACACTGAAGCTTTCTTT
-	-	TRBV3-1/TRBV3-2	TRBJ1-3	CASSYLGEFGNTIYF	TGTGCCAGCAGCTACCTCGGGGAGTTTGGAAACACCATATATTTT
TRBD1	-	TRBV6-5	TRBJ1-2	CASIKRQGDYGYTF	TGTGCCAGCATTAAGAGACAGGGGGACTATGGCTACACCTTC
TRBD1	-	TRBV18	TRBJ1-6	CASSPSRTGNSPLHF	TGTGCCAGCTCACCATCACGGACAGGGAATTCACCCCTCCACTTT
TRBD1	-	TRBV6-5	TRBJ1-1	CASSSTQTGGNTEAFF	TGTGCCAGCAGTTCCACGCAGACAGGGGGGAACACTGAAGCTTTCTTT
TRBD2	-	TRBV5-1	TRBJ2-1	CASSPPGTSGANNEQFF	TGCGCCAGCAGCCCACCGGGGACTAGCGGGGCCAACAATGAGCAGTTCTTC
-	-	TRBV5-1	TRBJ2-7	CASRYEYEQYF	TGCGCCAGCAGGTACGAGTACGAGCAGTACTTC
-	-	TRBV12-1	TRBJ1-2	CASSFKCGRCGYGYTF	TGTGCCAGCAGCTTTAAATGTGGTAGGTGCGGCTATGGCTACACCTTC
-	-	TRBV4-3	TRBJ1-2	CASSQDLRTAVYYGYTF	TGCGCCAGCAGCCAAGATCTTAGGACAGCCGTCTACTATGGCTACACCTTC
-	once	TRBV15	TRBJ2-7	CATSGERGSKQYF	TGTGCCACCAGCGGGGAACGGGGGTCTAAGCAGTACTTC
TRBD2	few	TRBV7-6	TRBJ2-1	CASSLTAGGDYNEQFF	TGTGCCAGCAGCCTCACGGCGGGGGGCGACTACAATGAGCAGTTCTTC
TRBD2	-	TRBV11-2	TRBJ2-5	CASSLPTLAGVGETQYF	TGTGCCAGCAGCCTCCCAACATTAGCGGGGGTGGGAGAGACCCAGTACTTC
TRBD1	once	TRBV3-1/TRBV3-2	TRBJ1-2	CASSQGGGAGYGYTF	TGTGCCAGCAGCCAAGGAGGGGGCGCTGGCTATGGCTACACCTTC
-	-	TRBV6-1	TRBJ2-5	CASSEIAGTSGRTQYF	TGTGCCAGCAGTGAAATTGCTGGGACTTCGGGTCGGACCCAGTACTTC
TRBD1	-	TRBV18	TRBJ1-5	CASSPDRAQPQHF	TGTGCCAGCTCACCGGACAGGGCCCAGCCCCAGCATTTT
TRBD1	-	TRBV5-4	TRBJ1-2	CASSQGQEPYGYTF	TGTGCCAGCAGCCAAGGACAGGAGCCCTATGGCTACACCTTC
-	-	TRBV5-1	TRBJ1-3	CASSPIGSSGNTIYF	TGCGCCAGCAGCCCAATTGGTAGTTCTGGAAACACCATATATTTT
TRBD2	once	TRBV5-1	TRBJ2-3	CASSLQLAGGTDTQYF	TGCGCCAGCAGCCTGCAACTAGCGGGGGGCACAGATACGCAGTATTTT
-	few	TRBV28	TRBJ1-5	CASSSGTLGYQPQHF	TGTGCCAGCAGTTCCGGGACTTTGGGTTATCAGCCCCAGCATTTT
TRBD2	-	TRBV3-1/TRBV3-2	TRBJ2-7	CASSQVPSGAYEQYF	TGTGCCAGCAGCCAAGTCCCTAGCGGGGCCTACGAGCAGTACTTC
-	-	TRBV3-1/TRBV3-2	TRBJ2-1	CASSQDRVAYNEQFF	TGTGCCAGCAGCCAAGACAGGGTGGCCTACAATGAGCAGTTCTTC
TRBD1	-	TRBV3-1/TRBV3-2	TRBJ1-5	CASSQDEGGSNQPQHF	TGTGCCAGCAGCCAAGACGAAGGGGGCAGCAATCAGCCCCAGCATTTT
-	-	TRBV12-3/TRBV12-4	TRBJ2-7	CASSLGQVYEQYF	TGTGCCAGCAGTTTGGGGCAGGTATACGAGCAGTACTTC
-	-	TRBV3-1/TRBV3-2	TRBJ1-1	CASSQDRGNTEAFF	TGTGCCAGCAGCCAAGATAGAGGGAACACTGAAGCTTTCTTT
TRBD1	-	TRBV4-1	TRBJ1-5	CASSQEGQGYSNQPQHF	TGCGCCAGCAGCCAAGAAGGACAGGGCTATAGCAATCAGCCCCAGCATTTT